This is a list of T cell receptor beta chains from one sample in a study of cytomegalovirus exposure and HLA in healthy donors. TCRdb's table, derived via immunoSEQ multiplex PCR, lists solely in-frame clones and lacks some. The sample contains some 110,000 clones, around 76% of which appear only once. Material for sequencing was PBMCs. These TCRs come from a man in his fifties or sixties in good health and CMV-seropositive. Both conserved end residues are part of each CDR3.

V gene	J gene	CDR3 protein
TRBV5-5	TRBJ2-7	CASSLSRVIYEQYF
TRBV11-2	TRBJ2-7	CASSLDPNEQYF
TRBV11-2	TRBJ2-7	CASSLWRQYEQYF
TRBV6-5	TRBJ1-2	CASSFQGAHGYTF
TRBV10-2	TRBJ1-4	CASSDRGRLPSNEKLFF
TRBV10-3	TRBJ1-2	CAISEFLQGGLYGYTF
TRBV6-1	TRBJ1-5	CASTTHQPQHF
TRBV27	TRBJ2-5	CASSFASDRVKTQYF
TRBV10-1	TRBJ2-3	CASSGGSDSTDTQYF
TRBV2	TRBJ2-7	CASSSLSGASSYEQYF
TRBV11-3	TRBJ2-1	CASSLGTGIYNEQFF
TRBV7-2	TRBJ1-2	CASSSQRGVTGYGYTF
TRBV5-1	TRBJ2-3	CASSLFTGGPSTDTQYF
TRBV11-3	TRBJ1-1	CASSARQGPEAFF
TRBV6-1	TRBJ2-1	CASSLELYEQFF
TRBV10-3	TRBJ2-1	CAISEDESSKQFF
TRBV27	TRBJ2-7	CASSPVGQGAYEQYF
TRBV28	TRBJ2-7	CASSSPRTGYRYEQYF
TRBV15	TRBJ2-5	CATSRDRAEETQYF
TRBV11-2	TRBJ2-5	CASSLGSGGLSNQETQYF
TRBV2	TRBJ2-3	CASRGTGGFYTDTQYF
TRBV19	TRBJ2-3	CASSRPIGTSFTSTDTQYF
TRBV6-5	TRBJ1-1	CASSYRWTGGTEAFF
TRBV2	TRBJ2-5	CASRAGQNQETQYF
TRBV2	TRBJ2-7	CASSIPLTYEQYF
TRBV19	TRBJ2-2	CASRGGGNTGELFF
TRBV27	TRBJ2-7	CASSYGQGLSYEQYF
TRBV18	TRBJ2-7	CASLRQELSYEQYF
TRBV28	TRBJ2-1	CASSLGERDSGEQFF
TRBV28	TRBJ2-7	CASSFSGQGEQYF
TRBV18	TRBJ1-6	CASSPTTGEDSPLHF
TRBV11-2	TRBJ1-6	CASSQYPSGQGYNSPLHF
TRBV6-4	TRBJ2-3	CASSPTSGGTDTQYF
TRBV2	TRBJ2-4	CASSEAVNIAKNIQYF
TRBV7-9	TRBJ2-5	CASSSFKGVQETQYF
TRBV27	TRBJ2-5	CASRPHGTLRGQETQYF
TRBV5-6	TRBJ1-2	CASSLGQGSYGYTF
TRBV5-1	TRBJ2-5	CASSLQQTQETQYF
TRBV6-5	TRBJ1-1	CASSYGERRTEAFF
TRBV7-9	TRBJ1-5	CASSFGQGFYSNQPQHF
TRBV11-3	TRBJ1-1	CASSLAWEGSTEAFF
TRBV11-2	TRBJ2-7	CASSLEGGIPYEQYF